This T cell receptor beta chain is drawn from a study of T cell responses to AZD1222 COVID-19 vaccine. Method: immunoSEQ multiplex PCR; TCRdb's copy keeps in-frame clones and lacks some. Of 120,000 to 150,000 clones in the sample, about 94% are singletons; the top ten hold approximately 3.7%. In regard to this clone: Its specificity is not known.

The CDR3 consists of 13 residues. The germline V gene has CDR1 MNHEY and CDR2 SVGAGI. Trimming took off 6 bases at V and 0 bases at J, with 7 bases between the two ends. Study observations and caveats: Across the whole spike, CD4 TCRs peaked at regions 160-218 and 743-854. Unmutated variant regions reportedly attract nearly half of all spike-specific TCRs. Two doses of AZD1222 preceded a rise in Spike-specific TCR breadth and depth.

Second-dose schedules of about 4 or about 12 weeks were combined. The clonotype comes from an adult who received the AZD1222 COVID-19 vaccine. The source material was peripheral blood, sampled 28 days after the second AZD1222 dose. The rearrangement joins TRBV6-5 to TRBJ2-3; D not resolved. CDR3 nucleotides: TGTGCCAGCAGACTTCCTAGCACAGATACGCAGTATTTT. It specifies CASRLPSTDTQYF.